This entry lists 22 T cell receptor beta chains sequenced from one sample in a study of vaccination and CD4 T cells after COVID-19 (dated by TCRdb to 2022 to 2024). Their antigens remain unidentified. Library creation used PCR. Sequenced using an Illumina iSeq 100. TCR sequencing of DNA from cultured CD4+ T cells used the Oncomine TCR Beta short-read assay at the Johns Hopkins FTIC core. TCRdb reran the public reads through fastp at Q25 and MiXCR, keeping productive beta chains. Here each entry gathers all rows of one CDR3 protein and keeps the most common genes and DNA. This sample lists about 8,400 distinct CDR3 sequences; over 35% were detected once. The ten largest clones add up to approximately 19% of the sample. In light of the paper, this sample's treatment or condition label describes: roughly 10-day PBMC culture with coronavirus spike peptide pools or control peptides (ViraFEST assay). CD4+ T cells from unexposed donors were collected before the COVID-19 pandemic (2011-2018).

Source material: CD4+ T cells from blood, cultured in vitro. These TCRs come from a human donor in good health.

V usage is TRBV27 and J usage is TRBJ1-1; a possible D gene is TRBD1 (6 bases). CDR1 and CDR2 from the germline V gene are MNHEY and SMNVEV (reference sequence). With 5 bases removed from V and 0 bases from J, the gap between germline ends came to 19 bases. The CDR3 contains 17 residues. Written as DNA, the CDR3 is TGTGCCAGCAGTCCCACATCCGCGGACAGACTGAACACTGAAGCTTTCTTT. Translating gives CASSPTSADRLNTEAFF.

A few counts support this clonotype. This chain connects TRBV7-8 to TRBJ2-5; no definite D call. The CDR3 is 15 residues long. Germline CDR1 is SGHVS and CDR2 is FQNEAQ. The V end lost 4 bases, the J end lost 2 bases, and 14 bases lay between the germline ends. The CDR3 coding sequence is TGTGCCAGCAGCTCACGGCGAGATCTTCAAGAGACCCAGTACTTC. Translated: CASSSRRDLQETQYF.

This chain links TRBV6-1 with TRBJ2-4; D ambiguous. Between the trimmed V and J ends, which lost 6 bases and 0 bases, there was a span of 9 bases. This CDR3 is 14 amino acids long. Germline V CDR1 and CDR2: MNHNS, SASEGT. CDR3 coding DNA: TGTGCCAGCAGCCGAGATCTAGCCAAAAACATTCAGTACTTC. Its protein is CASSRDLAKNIQYF.

To note about this clonotype: A junction end diverges from the germline sequence, so it may reflect a read error. This chain connects TRBV7-9 to TRBJ2-5; 8 nucleotides agree with TRBD1. The germline CDR1 and CDR2 sequences are SEHNR and FQNEAQ (reference sequence). The CDR3 has 17 residues. The CDR3 DNA reads TGTGCCAACAGCCCAGCGTGGGGCAGGGGGCAGTGGGAGACCCAGTACTTC. Translating it yields CANSPAWGRGQWETQYF.

The J gene is TRBJ1-2, the V gene TRBV6-5; D is unclear. Trimming took 2 bases from V and 0 from J, leaving 13 bases between them. The CDR3 is 16 residues long. Germline V gene lookup returns CDR1 MNHEY and CDR2 SVGAGI. The CDR3 DNA sequence: TGTGCCAGCAGTTACCTCGAAAACATGTCTAACTATGGCTACACCTTC. The encoded protein is CASSYLENMSNYGYTF.

The chain is built from TRBV7-2 and TRBJ2-5, with TRBD2 matching over 8 bases. V lost 4 bases and J lost 4; bases outside the gene matches: 8. Germline V CDR1 and CDR2: SGHTA, FQGNSA. The CDR3 is made up of 15 amino acids. CDR3 nucleotides: TGTGCCAGCAGCTCTTCCGGGACTAGACGAGAGACCCAGTACTTC. Encoded protein: CASSSSGTRRETQYF. The full variable domain, completed using reference TRBV7-2 and TRBJ2-5, is GAGVSQSPSNKVTEKGKDVELRCDPISGHTALYWYRQSLGQGLEFLIYFQGNSAPDKSGLPSDRFSAERTGGSVSTLTIQRTQQEDSAVYLCASSSSGTRRETQYFGPGTRLLVL.

The chain couples TRBV24-1 to TRBJ2-1; 8 bases align to TRBD2. There are 15 residues in the CDR3. Trimming at V came to 0 bases and at J to 9 bases, leaving 6 bases not matched to a gene. Germline CDR1 and CDR2: KGHDR and SFDVKD. For the CDR3, the DNA is TGTGCCACCAGTGATTTGTCGGGGGGGCGCTTTGAGCAGTTCTTC. Translation gives CATSDLSGGRFEQFF.

This chain links TRBV20-1 with TRBJ2-3; 14 nucleotides align to TRBD2. Losses at the gene ends were 7 bases for V and 2 bases for J; bases not matched to a gene: 11. Looked up from germline, CDR1 is DFQATT and CDR2 is SNEGSKA (reference sequence). CDR3 length: 17 amino acids. CDR3 in DNA: TGCAGTGAGAGACTAGCGGGGGGGACCCCCCCCACAGATACGCAGTATTTT. Amino acids: CSERLAGGTPPTDTQYF.

This clonotype occurred a few times. The V call is TRBV7-8, the J call TRBJ1-5; D ambiguous. The CDR3 sequence is 14 residues long. The germline V and J ends were trimmed by 0 bases and 7 bases, with 10 bases remaining between them. Germline V gene lookup returns CDR1 SGHVS and CDR2 FQNEAQ. CDR3 DNA sequence: TGTGCCAGCAGCTTAGCAGGAGGGTCCCAGCCCCAGCATTTT. Its protein product is CASSLAGGSQPQHF.

This chain uses TRBV5-4 with TRBJ2-2; 8 nucleotides align to TRBD2. CDR1 SGHNT and CDR2 YYREEE come from the germline V gene (reference sequence). V gave up 4 bases and J gave up 3 bases; unmatched junction bases: 8. The CDR3 consists of 16 residues. CDR3 in amino acids: CASSLRPGGDTGELFF. For the CDR3, the DNA is TGTGCCAGCAGCCTACGGCCGGGAGGGGACACCGGGGAGCTGTTTTTT.

This clonotype was picked up a small number of times. The genes are TRBV7-2 and TRBJ2-3, with D maybe TRBD1 (6 bases). The germline gives CDR1 SGHTA, CDR2 FQGNSA. The CDR3 is made up of 16 amino acids. Trimming took off 4 bases at V and 3 bases at J, with 17 bases between the two ends. CDR3 in DNA: TGTGCCAGCAGCTCCCTAGGGGGAATTAGGACAGATACGCAGTATTTT. This codes for CASSSLGGIRTDTQYF.

This sequence joins TRBV11-2 and TRBJ1-2, with 7 bases fitting TRBD1. The germline CDR1 and CDR2 sequences are SGHAT and FQNNGV. The V gene end was trimmed by 5 bases and the J gene end by 4 bases; junction bases not matched to a gene: 16. The CDR3 is 17 amino acids. The CDR3 bases are TGTGCCAGCAGCCCCTCTCTGACAGGGTATGAGGGCTATGGCTACACCTTC. Translation gives CASSPSLTGYEGYGYTF.

This clonotype has only a few counts. V and J are TRBV6-1 and TRBJ1-1; 7 bases match TRBD1. CDR1 is MNHNS, CDR2 SASEGT, per germline. CDR3 size: 14 residues. The J segment lost 10 bases and the V segment lost 7 bases, leaving 15 bases of the junction unmatched. The CDR3 reads CASTGGGPEAGAFF. CDR3 nucleotide sequence: TGTGCCAGCACCGGAGGGGGCCCGGAGGCGGGAGCTTTCTTT.

The chain combines TRBV28 with TRBJ2-5; 8 nucleotides line up with TRBD2. Trimming removed 10 bases from V and 5 bases from J; junction bases left unmatched: 12. Germline loops: CDR1 MDHEN, CDR2 SYDVKM. The CDR3 covers 14 residues. CDR3 in amino acids: CATAGVGNLETQYF. The CDR3 nucleotides read TGTGCCACAGCGGGGGTGGGCAATTTGGAGACCCAGTACTTC.

The sample holds a few counts of this clonotype. The junction shows a germline mismatch at one end, possibly a read error. This chain links TRBV19 with TRBJ1-6; D may be TRBD1 (5 bases). The CDR3 is 14 amino acids. The germline CDR1 and CDR2 sequences are LNHDA and SQIVND (reference sequence). This CDR3 reads CASMGWGYNSPLHF. CDR3 nucleotides: TGTGCCAGTATGGGGTGGGGGTATAATTCGCCCCTCCACTTT.

The chain recombines TRBV7-2 with TRBJ1-1, with 8 bases fitting TRBD1. Germline V gene lookup returns CDR1 SGHTA and CDR2 FQGNSA. J gave up 7 bases and V 5 bases, and 15 bases lay outside the gene matches. This CDR3 has 16 residues. Here the CDR3 DNA reads TGTGCCAGCAGCCCCGTGGGCAGGGGGCGACTTAGTGAAGCTTTCTTT. It codes for CASSPVGRGRLSEAFF.

This sequence joins TRBV5-6 and TRBJ2-7; the match to TRBD2 covers 7 bases. This CDR3 contains 14 residues. Germline loops: CDR1 SGHDT, CDR2 YYEEEE. With V trimmed by 2 bases and J by 2 bases, 4 bases remained unmatched. CDR3 bases: TGTGCCAGCAGCTTTCTCGCGGGGGCCTACGAGCAGTACTTC. This gives the protein CASSFLAGAYEQYF.

The genes are TRBV7-2 and TRBJ2-2, with 13 bases fitting TRBD2. J gave up 1 base and V 5 bases, and 4 bases lay outside the gene matches. CDR3 size: 17 residues. Germline CDR1 SGHTA, CDR2 FQGNSA. The CDR3 sequence is CASSLLAGGRNTGELFF. The CDR3 DNA follows: TGTGCCAGCAGCCTACTAGCGGGGGGGCGGAACACCGGGGAGCTGTTTTTT.

The chain carries TRBV6-1 and TRBJ2-5; D gene ambiguous. Trimming shortened V by 0 bases and J by 5 bases, and 10 bases separated the two germline ends. The germline CDR1 and CDR2 sequences are MNHNS and SASEGT. This CDR3 is 14 amino acids long. CDR3 in amino acids: CASSEAWAGETQYF. The DNA for the CDR3 is TGTGCCAGCAGTGAAGCCTGGGCTGGGGAGACCCAGTACTTC.

This clonotype was picked up a small number of times. The rearrangement uses TRBV20-1 and TRBJ1-1; TRBD1 agrees at 10 bases. The CDR3 is made up of 15 amino acids. Germline trimming cut 2 bases from V and 5 bases from J; bases unmatched to any gene: 8. Germline values: CDR1 DFQATT, CDR2 SNEGSKA (reference sequence). The DNA of the CDR3 is TGCAGTGCTAGATCACGGGACAGGGGTGGGACTGAAGCTTTCTTT. Translating it yields CSARSRDRGGTEAFF.

The genes are TRBV27 and TRBJ2-7; D unclear. Germline-derived CDR1 and CDR2 are MNHEY and SMNVEV (reference sequence). Trimming took off 8 bases at V and 2 bases at J, with 22 bases between the two ends. The CDR3 runs 16 residues. Written as DNA, the CDR3 is TGTGCCAGCTCCAGGACGATCGGAAACCCAACCTACGAGCAGTACTTC. Its protein product is CASSRTIGNPTYEQYF.

A few counts support this clonotype. V and J are TRBV20-1 and TRBJ1-5; D gene uncertain. Germline V gives CDR1 DFQATT, CDR2 SNEGSKA (reference sequence). Trimming stripped 4 bases from V and 2 bases from J, with 9 bases between. The CDR3 has 13 amino acids. The CDR3 spells CSATGSGNQPQHF. In DNA form, the CDR3 reads TGCAGTGCTACAGGTAGCGGCAATCAGCCCCAGCATTTT.